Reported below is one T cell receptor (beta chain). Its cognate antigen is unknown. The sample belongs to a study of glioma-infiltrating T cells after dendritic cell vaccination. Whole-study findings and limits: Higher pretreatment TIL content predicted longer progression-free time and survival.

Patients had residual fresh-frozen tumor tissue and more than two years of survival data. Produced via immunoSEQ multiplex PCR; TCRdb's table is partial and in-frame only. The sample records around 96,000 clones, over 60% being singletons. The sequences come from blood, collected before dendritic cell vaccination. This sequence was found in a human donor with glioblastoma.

CDR3 bases: TGTGCCAGCAGTGCCCCTCAGGGGGGTTTTAATTCACCCCTCCACTTT. Its protein is CASSAPQGGFNSPLHF. This sequence joins TRBV2 and TRBJ1-6, with 7 bases lining up with TRBD1. The germline V gene encodes CDR1 SNHLY and CDR2 FYNNEI. The CDR3 is 16 amino acids. V dropped 4 bases and J dropped 6; count of bases not matched to a gene: 9.